A single T cell receptor beta chain is shown here with its context. Its antigen remains unidentified. Base quality data are lacking; no much larger clone is found one base away. Naive CD4 T cells, and even more so naive CD8 T cells, were reduced in the patients, while effector memory subpopulations were expanded. Before TCR sequencing, CD3+CD4+ T cells were sorted from fresh PBMCs. The data derive from a study of immunodeficiency (dated by TCRdb to between 2018 and 2020). Turning to the overall study: The repertoires were analyzed to search for VDJ recombination defects and oligoclonality.

V was cut back by 0 bases and J by 2 bases, leaving a gap of 12 bases between them. From its cysteine to its phenylalanine, the CDR3 spans 15 amino acids. The read is trimmed to its CDR3 DNA, 45 bases read in frame from base 1. The germline V gene provides CDR1 SGHRS and CDR2 YFSETQ. The investigation overall reported the following: Between patients and controls, productive entropy and V-J pairing of CD4+ T cells looked similar. Severe oligoclonality, judged by top-100 and total clonotype frequencies, was seen in patient CD8+ but not CD4+ T cells. In the entropy comparisons of patients versus healthy controls, patients were shown as n=3 (open circles), and an effect on thymic development was only suggested as possible.

Genomic DNA was extracted using the QIAamp DNA Blood Mini Kit and was submitted for immunoSEQ repertoire analysis. Using a standard quantity of genomic DNA template, multiplex PCR was run to amplify the CDR3 regions. An Illumina platform was used to sequence the PCR products. Per the authors' processing: Sequences were aligned to a reference, with V, D and J gene definitions taken from IMGT. Closely related sequences were merged by a nearest-neighbor clustering algorithm so that PCR and sequencing errors were removed. V, D and J usage in productive unique and total sequences was analyzed using ImmunoSEQ Analyzer tools and R version 3.6.1. TCRdb took this table from immuneACCESS and kept in-frame rearrangements with V and J called. Such tables lack part of the clones; where checked against another copy, unresolved V genes explain under half of the gap, and the rest is unexplained. Clonal size and the V and J genes are those of that table, whereas D and trimming came from the DNA. The table for this sample lists approximately 2,200 clones; around nine tenths of them were counted only once. Roughly 21% of the sample is in the top ten clones.

This receptor chain uses TRBV5-1 and TRBJ2-7; the D segment cannot be called with confidence. Sequencing was done on a sample of CD4+ T cells from blood. The sequence came from a woman aged 18-30 years with POLD1 deficiency. Read as DNA, the sequence is TGCGCCAGCAGCTTGGCAACCCGGGCCGCCTACGAGCAGTACTTC. It translates to CASSLATRAAYEQYF.